The T cell receptor beta chain under discussion was sequenced for a study of T cell responses to AZD1222 COVID-19 vaccine. Overall study findings and caveats: Among AZD1222 vaccinees, only six or seven were seropositive at baseline. Unmutated variant regions reportedly attract nearly half of all spike-specific TCRs.

V trimming: 7 bases; J trimming: 4 bases; junction bases outside the gene matches: 4. Germline-derived CDR1 and CDR2 are LNHDA and SQIVND (reference sequence). The CDR3 contains 13 residues. Clones were read by immunoSEQ multiplex PCR, and TCRdb kept only the in-frame ones, dropping some. The sample records around 160,000 clones, 91% being singletons. This clone was picked up a small number of times. The antigen is unknown. The clonotype originates from an adult in good health. Specimen: peripheral blood, collected on day 0 of AZD1222 vaccination. This sequence joins TRBV19 and TRBJ1-2; 9 nucleotides agree with TRBD1. The CDR3 is CASTPGQGYGYTF. CDR3 coding DNA: TGTGCCAGTACCCCGGGACAGGGCTATGGCTACACCTTC.